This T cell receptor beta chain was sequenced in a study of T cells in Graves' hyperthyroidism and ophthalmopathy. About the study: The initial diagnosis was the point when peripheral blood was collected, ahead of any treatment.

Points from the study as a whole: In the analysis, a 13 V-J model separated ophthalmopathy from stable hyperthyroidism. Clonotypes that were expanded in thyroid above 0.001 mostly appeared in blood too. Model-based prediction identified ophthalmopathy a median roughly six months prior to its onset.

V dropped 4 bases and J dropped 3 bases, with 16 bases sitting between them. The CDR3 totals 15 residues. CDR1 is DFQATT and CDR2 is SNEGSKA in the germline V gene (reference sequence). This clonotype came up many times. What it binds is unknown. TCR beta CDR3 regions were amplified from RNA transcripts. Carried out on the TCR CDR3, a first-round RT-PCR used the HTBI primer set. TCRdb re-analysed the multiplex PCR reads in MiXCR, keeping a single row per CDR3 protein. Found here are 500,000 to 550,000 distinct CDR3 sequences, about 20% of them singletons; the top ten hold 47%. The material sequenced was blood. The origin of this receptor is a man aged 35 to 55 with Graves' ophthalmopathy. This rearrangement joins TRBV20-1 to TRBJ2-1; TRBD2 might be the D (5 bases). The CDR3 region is CSAISGGIHYNEQFF. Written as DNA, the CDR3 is TGCAGTGCTATAAGCGGCGGAATCCACTACAATGAGCAGTTCTTC.